Listed here are 20 T cell receptor beta chains from one sample, sequenced in a study of cytomegalovirus exposure and HLA in healthy donors. Primers for the PCR totalled 60 Vbeta and 13 Jbeta. Method: immunoSEQ multiplex PCR; TCRdb's copy keeps in-frame clones and lacks some. The sample shows about 150,000 clones, and around 1.7% sits with its ten largest clones. The material sequenced was PBMCs. Receptors were obtained from a woman between 45 and 65 years old in good health and CMV-seronegative.

This chain uses TRBV2 with TRBJ2-1; 8 bases align to TRBD2. Looked up from germline, CDR1 is SNHLY and CDR2 is FYNNEI. V shed 3 bases, J shed 4 bases, and the junction held 5 bases outside the gene matches. The CDR3 contains 15 residues. In nucleotides, the CDR3 is TGTGCCAGCAGTGAGTCTAGCGGGTCTTACAATGAGCAGTTCTTC. This codes for CASSESSGSYNEQFF.

The gene calls are TRBV13 and TRBJ2-7, with D possibly being TRBD2 (5 bases). The CDR3 is 18 amino acids. V gave up 3 bases and J gave up 5 bases, with 26 bases separating them. Looked up from germline, CDR1 is PRHDT and CDR2 is FYEKMQ (reference sequence). In DNA form, the CDR3 reads TGTGCCAGCAGCTTCCCCGCCAAGGGAGTTTTGTCCTACCACGAGCAGTACTTC. It is translated as CASSFPAKGVLSYHEQYF. The entire variable domain, with the rest obtained from reference TRBV13 and TRBJ2-7, is as follows: AAGVIQSPRHLIKEKRETATLKCYPIPRHDTVYWYQQGPGQDPQFLISFYEKMQSDKGSIPDRFSAQQFSDYHSELNMSSLELGDSALYFCASSFPAKGVLSYHEQYFGPGTRLTVT.

This sequence joins TRBV6-1 and TRBJ1-5; no firm D call. This CDR3 comprises 14 residues. Looked up from germline, CDR1 is MNHNS and CDR2 is SASEGT. V was cut by 3 bases and J by 1 base, with 7 bases left in between. CDR3: CASSDGSSNQPQHF. CDR3 bases: TGTGCCAGCAGTGACGGGTCGAGCAATCAGCCCCAGCATTTT.

V gene TRBV7-8 combines with J gene TRBJ2-7; 7 bases fit TRBD1. CDR3 size: 13 residues. Germline CDR1 is SGHVS and CDR2 is FQNEAQ. The J segment lost 9 bases and the V segment lost 5 bases, leaving 10 bases of the junction unmatched. The CDR3 loop reads CASSPGAGTVQYF. Written as DNA, the CDR3 is TGTGCCAGCAGCCCAGGAGCCGGGACAGTGCAGTACTTC.

The chain employs TRBV6-4 and TRBJ2-1, with 11 bases fitting TRBD1. Germline V CDR1 and CDR2: MRHNA, SNTAGT. The CDR3 sequence is 16 residues long. With V trimmed by 5 bases and J by 7 bases, 10 bases remained unmatched. The CDR3 DNA follows: TGTGCCAGCAGTTGGGTCCCGGGACAGGGGGTGAATGAGCAGTTCTTC. It yields the protein CASSWVPGQGVNEQFF.

The chain is built from TRBV7-6 and TRBJ1-1; 10 bases match TRBD1. CDR3 length: 13 residues. Germline lookup yields CDR1 SGHVS and CDR2 FNYEAQ. The trim removed 5 bases at V and 5 bases at J, leaving 2 bases unmatched. DNA for the CDR3: TGTGCCAGCAGCGTGGACAGGGGGACTGAAGCTTTCTTT. Protein: CASSVDRGTEAFF. The full variable domain, with the rest looked up from reference TRBV7-6 and TRBJ1-1, is GAGVSQSPRYKVTKRGQDVALRCDPISGHVSLYWYRQALGQGPEFLTYFNYEAQQDKSGLPNDRFSAERPEGSISTLTIQRTEQRDSAMYRCASSVDRGTEAFFGQGTRLTVV.

The V and J genes are TRBV5-6 and TRBJ2-7; a weak D match, TRBD2 (6 bases). Germline V gene sequence: CDR1 SGHDT, CDR2 YYEEEE. V shed 0 bases and J shed 0 bases, with 13 bases lying between them. CDR3 length: 16 amino acids. CDR3 in DNA: TGTGCCAGCAGCTTGGGCAGGACGGACTACTCCTACGAGCAGTACTTC. Its protein is CASSLGRTDYSYEQYF. The whole variable domain, remainder taken from reference TRBV5-6 and TRBJ2-7, is DAGVTQSPTHLIKTRGQQVTLRCSPKSGHDTVSWYQQALGQGPQFIFQYYEEEERQRGNFPDRFSGHQFPNYSSELNVNALLLGDSALYLCASSLGRTDYSYEQYFGPGTRLTVT.

The rearrangement uses TRBV19 and TRBJ1-2; D is undetermined. This CDR3 contains 13 residues. V dropped 6 bases and J dropped 1 base, with 9 bases sitting between them. Germline CDR1 is LNHDA and CDR2 is SQIVND (reference sequence). The CDR3 DNA reads TGTGCCAGTAGCCCCATGAGTAACTATGGCTACACCTTC. Protein product: CASSPMSNYGYTF.

V usage is TRBV7-9 and J usage is TRBJ2-1; D is possibly TRBD2 (6 bases). Trimming pared 3 bases from V and 8 bases from J, leaving 14 bases between. The CDR3 spans 14 residues. The germline V gene has CDR1 SEHNR and CDR2 FQNEAQ (reference sequence). DNA of the CDR3: TGTGCCAGCAGCTTGTCGCCACTAGCCGATGAGCAGTTCTTC. Translation: CASSLSPLADEQFF. Supplemented by reference TRBV7-9 and TRBJ2-1, the full variable domain reads DTGVSQNPRHKITKRGQNVTFRCDPISEHNRLYWYRQTLGQGPEFLTYFQNEAQLEKSRLLSDRFSAERPKGSFSTLEIQRTEQGDSAMYLCASSLSPLADEQFFGPGTRLTVL.

The chain uses TRBV6-5 and TRBJ1-4; 7 bases are shared with TRBD1. The CDR3 contains 12 residues. Trimming cost V 8 bases and J 7 bases; bases outside gene matches: 4. Germline V gives CDR1 MNHEY, CDR2 SVGAGI. CDR3 coding DNA: TGTGCCAGCGGTAGGGGGCCTGAAAAACTGTTTTTT. It codes for CASGRGPEKLFF.

The chain links TRBV4-2 to TRBJ1-5; D might be TRBD1 (6 bases). The germline V gene encodes CDR1 LGHNA and CDR2 YNFKEQ. CDR3 size: 14 residues. Trimming pared 0 bases from V and 10 bases from J, leaving 13 bases between. The CDR3: CASSQDIWGPPQHF. CDR3 in DNA: TGTGCCAGCAGCCAAGATATTTGGGGGCCTCCCCAGCATTTT.

The chain carries TRBV7-9 and TRBJ2-1; D remains unclear. This CDR3 is 14 amino acids long. From germline, CDR1 is SEHNR and CDR2 FQNEAQ (reference sequence). Between the trimmed V and J ends, which lost 2 bases and 4 bases, there was a span of 9 bases. The CDR3 bases are TGTGCCAGCAGCTTAAGTGGGCAGTACAATGAGCAGTTCTTC. As protein: CASSLSGQYNEQFF.

The chain carries TRBV7-2 and TRBJ2-1; possible D gene TRBD2, 6 bases. V was shortened by 3 bases and J by 0 bases, with 9 bases between the two germline ends. Germline V gene sequence: CDR1 SGHTA, CDR2 FQGNSA. This CDR3 region has 15 residues. CDR3 loop: CASSFDGGSYNEQFF. The CDR3 nucleotides are TGTGCCAGCAGCTTCGACGGGGGCTCCTACAATGAGCAGTTCTTC. The full variable domain, completed using reference TRBV7-2 and TRBJ2-1, is GAGVSQSPSNKVTEKGKDVELRCDPISGHTALYWYRQSLGQGLEFLIYFQGNSAPDKSGLPSDRFSAERTGGSVSTLTIQRTQQEDSAVYLCASSFDGGSYNEQFFGPGTRLTVL.

The chain employs TRBV6-5 and TRBJ1-2, with 7 bases matching TRBD1. The CDR3 totals 15 residues. V shed 5 bases, J shed 3 bases, and the junction held 9 bases outside the gene matches. CDR1 and CDR2 (germline): MNHEY, SVGAGI. In DNA form, the CDR3 reads TGTGCCAGCAGTACTGAAAGGGGGCAAGACTATGGCTACACCTTC. It encodes CASSTERGQDYGYTF.

The rearrangement joins TRBV5-1 to TRBJ2-3; D is undetermined. Germline V gene data show CDR1 as SGHRS and CDR2 as YFSETQ. The CDR3 runs to 15 residues. Trimming removed 0 bases from V and 3 bases from J, with 11 bases in between. The CDR3 loop reads CASSLDATLTDTQYF. CDR3 DNA: TGCGCCAGCAGCTTGGATGCTACCCTTACAGATACGCAGTATTTT.

For the CDR3, the DNA is TGTGCCAGCAAAAGAGCGGGGGGAACCACAGATACGCAGTATTTT. This encodes CASKRAGGTTDTQYF. The gene calls are TRBV2 and TRBJ2-3, with 9 bases matching TRBD2. In germline, CDR1 is SNHLY, CDR2 FYNNEI. The CDR3 runs to 15 residues. V lost 7 bases and J lost 2; bases outside the gene matches: 7.

The V gene is TRBV10-3, the J gene TRBJ2-3; TRBD2 might be the D (6 bases). V shed 3 bases and J shed 0 bases, with 10 bases lying between them. The germline V gene has CDR1 ENHRY and CDR2 SYGVKD. This CDR3 spans 15 amino acids. The CDR3 here is CAISDTSPSTDTQYF. Written as DNA, the CDR3 is TGTGCCATCAGTGATACTAGCCCGAGCACAGATACGCAGTATTTT.

The rearrangement joins TRBV28 to TRBJ1-2, with 7 nucleotides matching TRBD1. This CDR3 is 12 amino acids long. The J segment lost 8 bases and the V segment lost 6 bases, leaving 6 bases of the junction unmatched. CDR1 and CDR2 from the germline V gene are MDHEN and SYDVKM. CDR3 DNA: TGTGCCAGCAGCAGACAGGGCCGAGGCTACACCTTC. It yields the protein CASSRQGRGYTF.

The chain couples TRBV30 to TRBJ1-5; 8 bases line up with TRBD1. CDR1 is GTSNPN and CDR2 is SVGIG in the germline V gene (reference sequence). The CDR3 has 16 residues. With V trimmed by 2 bases and J by 0 bases, 6 bases remained unmatched. CDR3 region: CAWSPPGQDSNQPQHF. The CDR3 DNA is TGTGCCTGGAGTCCACCGGGACAGGATAGCAATCAGCCCCAGCATTTT.

V and J are TRBV2 and TRBJ1-5; 8 bases match TRBD1. V trimming: 8 bases; J trimming: 6 bases; junction bases outside the gene matches: 9. The CDR3 contains 14 residues. Germline CDR1 SNHLY, CDR2 FYNNEI. In DNA form, the CDR3 reads TGTGCCAGCTTGCCAGGGGGCCTGGGTCAGCCCCAGCATTTT. Protein: CASLPGGLGQPQHF.